This T cell receptor delta chain was observed in a study of delta chain sequences of gamma delta T cells (dated by TCRdb to the late 2010s). Preparation of the library involved 5' RACE. TCRdb names Illumina MiSeq as the instrument used. TCRdb processed the public reads again with the CATT caller, after which rows with matching DNA were combined. The sample table records 2,000 to 3,000 delta-chain clones; around 30% of these occur just once. The leading ten clones occupy 15% to 20% of the sample. Comment on this clone: Its antigen is still unknown. A much larger clone lies one base from this, so it may be a read error. The sample contains more than one DNA sequence encoding this CDR3.

From the cysteine through the phenylalanine, the CDR3 covers 14 amino acids. Left in the record is the CDR3 DNA by itself, 42 bases read in frame from the first base. CDR1 GEAIGNYY and CDR2 EKD were looked up in the germline V gene. Trimming leaves V shorter by 3 bases and J shorter by 10 bases, with the junction holding 8 bases beyond the gene matches. The sample was either unsorted cells or a sorted T cell fraction (not recorded which). The TCR originated in a human donor in good health. Recombination joined TRDV2 with TRDJ1; the central 12 bases match TRDD3. The CDR3 corresponds to CACDPVLGDTGLIF. The sequenced DNA: TGTGCCTGTGACCCAGTGCTGGGGGATACGGGACTCATCTTT.